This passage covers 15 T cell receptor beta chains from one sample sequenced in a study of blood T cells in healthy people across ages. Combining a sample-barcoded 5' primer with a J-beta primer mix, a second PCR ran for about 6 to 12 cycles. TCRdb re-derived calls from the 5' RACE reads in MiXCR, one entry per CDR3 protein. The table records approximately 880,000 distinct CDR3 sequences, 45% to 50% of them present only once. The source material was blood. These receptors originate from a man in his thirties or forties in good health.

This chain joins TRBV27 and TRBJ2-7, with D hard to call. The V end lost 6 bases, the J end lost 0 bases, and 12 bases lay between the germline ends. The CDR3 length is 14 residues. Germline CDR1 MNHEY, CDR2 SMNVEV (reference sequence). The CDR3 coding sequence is TGTGCCAGCAGATCTGACGTTATCTCCTACGAGCAGTACTTC. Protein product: CASRSDVISYEQYF.

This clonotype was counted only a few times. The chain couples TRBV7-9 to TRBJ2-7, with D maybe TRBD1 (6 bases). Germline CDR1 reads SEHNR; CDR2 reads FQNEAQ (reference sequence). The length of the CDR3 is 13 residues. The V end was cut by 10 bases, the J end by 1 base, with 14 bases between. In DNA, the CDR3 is TGTGCCACCTCGGACAGCTTATCCTACGAGCAGTACTTC. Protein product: CATSDSLSYEQYF.

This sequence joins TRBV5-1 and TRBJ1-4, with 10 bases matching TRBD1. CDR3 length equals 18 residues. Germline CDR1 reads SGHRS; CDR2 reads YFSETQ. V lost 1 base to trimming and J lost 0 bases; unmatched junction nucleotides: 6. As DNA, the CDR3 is TGCGCCAGCAGCTTGAGGGGACAGGGGAACCCAACTAATGAAAAACTGTTTTTT. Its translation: CASSLRGQGNPTNEKLFF.

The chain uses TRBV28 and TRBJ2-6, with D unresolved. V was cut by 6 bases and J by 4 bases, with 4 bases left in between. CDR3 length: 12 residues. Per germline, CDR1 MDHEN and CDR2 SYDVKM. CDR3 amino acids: CASSRGANVLTF. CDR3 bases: TGTGCCAGCAGCCGGGGGGCCAACGTCCTGACTTTC.

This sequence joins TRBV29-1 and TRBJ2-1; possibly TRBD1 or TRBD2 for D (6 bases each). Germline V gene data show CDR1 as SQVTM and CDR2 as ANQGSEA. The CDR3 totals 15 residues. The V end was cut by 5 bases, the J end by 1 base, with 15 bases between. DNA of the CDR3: TGCAGCGTTTCCAGGGAGGACAGATCCTACAATGAGCAGTTCTTC. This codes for CSVSREDRSYNEQFF.

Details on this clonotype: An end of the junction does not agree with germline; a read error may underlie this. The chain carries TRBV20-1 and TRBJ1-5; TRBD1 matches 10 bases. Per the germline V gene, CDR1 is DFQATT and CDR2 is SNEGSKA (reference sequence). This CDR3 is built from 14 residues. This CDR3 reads CSTRTGQGSQPQHF. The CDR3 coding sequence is TGCAGTACTAGAACGGGACAGGGGAGCCAGCCCCAGCATTTT.

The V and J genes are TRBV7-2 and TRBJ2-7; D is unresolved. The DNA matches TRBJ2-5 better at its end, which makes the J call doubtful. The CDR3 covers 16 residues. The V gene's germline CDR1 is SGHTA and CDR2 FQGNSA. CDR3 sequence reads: CASSLPPTTKWETQYF. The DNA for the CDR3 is TGTGCCAGCAGCTTACCCCCGACGACGAAGTGGGAGACCCAGTACTTC.

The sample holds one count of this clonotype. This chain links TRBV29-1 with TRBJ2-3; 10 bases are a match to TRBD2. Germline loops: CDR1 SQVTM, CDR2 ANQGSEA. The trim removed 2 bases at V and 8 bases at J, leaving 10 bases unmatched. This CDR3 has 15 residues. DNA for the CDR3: TGCAGCGTTGAAAGTCCAGCGGGGGGGCAAGGTACGCAGTATTTT. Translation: CSVESPAGGQGTQYF.

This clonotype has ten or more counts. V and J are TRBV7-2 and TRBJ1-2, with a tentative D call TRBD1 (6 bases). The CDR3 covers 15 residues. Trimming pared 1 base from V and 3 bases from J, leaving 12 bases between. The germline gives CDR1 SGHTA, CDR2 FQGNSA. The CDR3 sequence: CASSLGSGAYYGYTF. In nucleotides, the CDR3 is TGTGCCAGCAGCTTAGGGTCAGGGGCTTACTATGGCTACACCTTC. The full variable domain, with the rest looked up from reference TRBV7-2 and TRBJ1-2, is GAGVSQSPSNKVTEKGKDVELRCDPISGHTALYWYRQSLGQGLEFLIYFQGNSAPDKSGLPSDRFSAERTGGSVSTLTIQRTQQEDSAVYLCASSLGSGAYYGYTFGSGTRLTVV.

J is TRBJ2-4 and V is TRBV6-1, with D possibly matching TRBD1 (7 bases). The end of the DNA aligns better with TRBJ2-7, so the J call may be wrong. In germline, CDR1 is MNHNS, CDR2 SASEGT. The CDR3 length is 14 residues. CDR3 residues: CATRGDTIGYEQYF. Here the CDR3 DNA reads TGTGCCACCAGGGGGGACACCATCGGGTACGAGCAGTACTTC.

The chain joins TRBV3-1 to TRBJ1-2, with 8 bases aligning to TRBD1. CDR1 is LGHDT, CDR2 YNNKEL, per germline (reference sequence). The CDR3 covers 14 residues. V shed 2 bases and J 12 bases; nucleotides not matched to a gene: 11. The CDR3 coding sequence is TGTGCCAGCAGCCAACGAACCGGGACAGGAGACAACACCTTC. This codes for CASSQRTGTGDNTF.

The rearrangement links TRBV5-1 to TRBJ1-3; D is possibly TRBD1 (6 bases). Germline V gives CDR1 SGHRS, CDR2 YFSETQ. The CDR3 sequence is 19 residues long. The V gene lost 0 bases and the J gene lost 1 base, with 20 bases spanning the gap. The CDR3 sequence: CASSLGGRAADYSGNTIYF. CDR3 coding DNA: TGCGCCAGCAGCTTGGGGGGGCGGGCGGCCGACTATTCTGGAAACACCATATATTTT.

The CDR3 DNA reads TGCAGTGTTACGGTCAGGGGAACCCACACTGAAGCTTTCTTT. It specifies CSVTVRGTHTEAFF. The rearrangement joins TRBV20-1 to TRBJ1-1, with D possibly being TRBD1 (6 bases). This CDR3 has 14 amino acids. Germline V gene sequence: CDR1 DFQATT, CDR2 SNEGSKA (reference sequence). Trimming removed 7 bases from V and 3 bases from J, with 18 bases in between.

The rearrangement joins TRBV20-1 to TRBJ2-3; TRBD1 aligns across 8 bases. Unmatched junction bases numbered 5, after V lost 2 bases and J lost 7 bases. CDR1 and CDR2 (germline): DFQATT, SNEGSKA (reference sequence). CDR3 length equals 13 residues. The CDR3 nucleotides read TGCAGTGCTAGAAGCGACAGGGGATATACGCAGTATTTT. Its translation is CSARSDRGYTQYF.

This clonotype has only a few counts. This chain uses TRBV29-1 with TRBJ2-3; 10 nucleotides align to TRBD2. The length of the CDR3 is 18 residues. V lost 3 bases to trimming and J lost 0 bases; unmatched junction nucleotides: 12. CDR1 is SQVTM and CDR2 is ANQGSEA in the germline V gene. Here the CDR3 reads CSVDGFLAGATSTDTQYF. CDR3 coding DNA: TGCAGCGTTGATGGGTTCCTAGCGGGGGCGACTAGCACAGATACGCAGTATTTT.